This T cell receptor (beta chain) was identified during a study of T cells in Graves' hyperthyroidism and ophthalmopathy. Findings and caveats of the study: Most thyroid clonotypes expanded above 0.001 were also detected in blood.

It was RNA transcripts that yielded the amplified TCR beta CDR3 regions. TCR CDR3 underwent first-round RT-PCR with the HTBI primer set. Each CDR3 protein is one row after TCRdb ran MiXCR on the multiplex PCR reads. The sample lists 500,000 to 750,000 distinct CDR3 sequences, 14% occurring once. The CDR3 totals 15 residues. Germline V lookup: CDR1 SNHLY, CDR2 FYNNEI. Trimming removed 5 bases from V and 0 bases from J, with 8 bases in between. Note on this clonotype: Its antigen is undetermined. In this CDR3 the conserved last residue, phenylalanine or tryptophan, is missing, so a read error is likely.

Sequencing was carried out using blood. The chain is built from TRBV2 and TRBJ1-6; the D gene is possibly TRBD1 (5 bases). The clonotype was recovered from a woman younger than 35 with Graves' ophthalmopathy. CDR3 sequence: CASSPQGSYNSPLHL. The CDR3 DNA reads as TGTGCCAGCAGTCCCCAGGGCTCCTATAATTCACCCCTCCACCTT.